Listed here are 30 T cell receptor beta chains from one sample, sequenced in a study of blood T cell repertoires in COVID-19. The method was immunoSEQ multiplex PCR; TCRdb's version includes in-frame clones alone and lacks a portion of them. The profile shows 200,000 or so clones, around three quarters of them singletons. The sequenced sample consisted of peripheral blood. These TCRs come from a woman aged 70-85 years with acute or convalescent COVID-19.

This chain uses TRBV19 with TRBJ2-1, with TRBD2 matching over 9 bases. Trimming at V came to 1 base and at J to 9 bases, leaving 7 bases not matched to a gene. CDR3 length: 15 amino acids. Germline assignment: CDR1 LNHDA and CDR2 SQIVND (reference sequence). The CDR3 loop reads CASSIAGLAVVEQFF. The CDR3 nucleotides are TGTGCCAGTAGTATAGCGGGACTAGCAGTCGTTGAGCAGTTCTTC.

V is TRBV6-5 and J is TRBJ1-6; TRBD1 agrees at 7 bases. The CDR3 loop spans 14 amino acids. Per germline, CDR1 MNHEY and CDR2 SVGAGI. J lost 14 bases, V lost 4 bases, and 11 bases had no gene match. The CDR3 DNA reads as TGTGCCAGCAGTTCGTTAACAGGGGACGGAGCCCTCCACTTT. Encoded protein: CASSSLTGDGALHF.

Here the CDR3 DNA reads TGTGCCAGCACCCTTAACAGGGGAGACTATGGCTACACCTTC. It codes for CASTLNRGDYGYTF. This chain links TRBV2 with TRBJ1-2; TRBD1 aligns across 7 bases. V lost 7 bases to trimming and J lost 3 bases; unmatched junction nucleotides: 8. CDR3 size: 14 residues. The germline V gene has CDR1 SNHLY and CDR2 FYNNEI.

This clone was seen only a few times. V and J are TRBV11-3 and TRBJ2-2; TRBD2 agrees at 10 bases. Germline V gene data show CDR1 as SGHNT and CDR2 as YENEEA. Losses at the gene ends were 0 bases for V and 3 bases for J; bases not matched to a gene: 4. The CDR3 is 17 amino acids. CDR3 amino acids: CASSLDSLAGYTGELFF. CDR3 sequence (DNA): TGTGCCAGCAGCTTAGACTCACTAGCGGGGTACACCGGGGAGCTGTTTTTT.

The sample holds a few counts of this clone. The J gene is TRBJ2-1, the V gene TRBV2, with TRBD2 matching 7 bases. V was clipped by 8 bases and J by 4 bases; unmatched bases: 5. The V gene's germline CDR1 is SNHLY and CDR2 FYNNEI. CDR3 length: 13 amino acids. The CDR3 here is CASGGEGYNEQFF. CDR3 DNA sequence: TGTGCCAGCGGAGGGGAGGGATACAATGAGCAGTTCTTC.

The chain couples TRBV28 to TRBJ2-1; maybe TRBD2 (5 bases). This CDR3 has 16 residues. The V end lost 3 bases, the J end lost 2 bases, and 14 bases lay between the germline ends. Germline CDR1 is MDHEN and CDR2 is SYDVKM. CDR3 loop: CASSFLNSGAYNEQFF. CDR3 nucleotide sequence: TGTGCCAGCAGTTTTTTGAACAGCGGAGCCTACAATGAGCAGTTCTTC.

The CDR3 bases are TGTGCCAGCAGCTTGGATTCAACAGGGGACTATGGCTACACCTTC. It specifies CASSLDSTGDYGYTF. The rearrangement joins TRBV5-6 to TRBJ1-2; 7 bases align to TRBD1. The junction had 5 bases not matched to a gene; V was cut back by 0 bases and J by 3 bases. This CDR3 is 15 amino acids long. Germline V gene lookup returns CDR1 SGHDT and CDR2 YYEEEE.

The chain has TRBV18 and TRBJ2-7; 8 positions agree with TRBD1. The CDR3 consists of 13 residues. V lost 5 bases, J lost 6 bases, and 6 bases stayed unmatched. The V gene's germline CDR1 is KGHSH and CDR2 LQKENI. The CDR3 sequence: CASSSDRVGEQYF. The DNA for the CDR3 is TGTGCCAGCTCATCGGACAGGGTTGGCGAGCAGTACTTC.

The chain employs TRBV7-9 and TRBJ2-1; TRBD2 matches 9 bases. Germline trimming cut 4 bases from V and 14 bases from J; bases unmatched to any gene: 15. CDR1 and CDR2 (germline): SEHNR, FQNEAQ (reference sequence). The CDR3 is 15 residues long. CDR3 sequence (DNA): TGTGCCAGCAGCTCCGGACTAGCGCCCACCCCCTCCGAGTTCTTC. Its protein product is CASSSGLAPTPSEFF.

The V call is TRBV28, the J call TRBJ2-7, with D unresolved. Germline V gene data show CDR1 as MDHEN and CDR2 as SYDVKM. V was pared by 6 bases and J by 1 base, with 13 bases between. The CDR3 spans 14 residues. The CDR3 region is CASSFDLVSYEQYF. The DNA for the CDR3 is TGTGCCAGCAGCTTCGACCTAGTTTCCTACGAGCAGTACTTC.

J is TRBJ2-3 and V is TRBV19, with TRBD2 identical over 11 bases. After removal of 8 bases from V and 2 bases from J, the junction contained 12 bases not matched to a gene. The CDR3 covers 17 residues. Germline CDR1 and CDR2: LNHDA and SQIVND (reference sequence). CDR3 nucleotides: TGTGCCAGTGCGGGACTAGCGGCCCCCCCGCTCACAGATACGCAGTATTTT. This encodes CASAGLAAPPLTDTQYF.

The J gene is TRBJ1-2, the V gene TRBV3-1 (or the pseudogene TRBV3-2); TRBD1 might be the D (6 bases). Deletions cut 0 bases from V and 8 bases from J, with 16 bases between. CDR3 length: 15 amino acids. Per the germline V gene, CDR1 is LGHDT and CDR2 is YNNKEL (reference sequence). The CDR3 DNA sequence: TGTGCCAGCAGCCAAGATGGTTCAGGGGAATTGGGCTACACCTTC. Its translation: CASSQDGSGELGYTF.

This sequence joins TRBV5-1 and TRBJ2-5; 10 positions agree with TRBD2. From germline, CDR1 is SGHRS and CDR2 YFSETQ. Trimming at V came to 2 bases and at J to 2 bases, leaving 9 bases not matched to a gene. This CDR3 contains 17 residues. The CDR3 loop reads CASSFVVVAGGQETQYF. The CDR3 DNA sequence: TGCGCCAGCAGCTTTGTGGTGGTAGCGGGAGGACAAGAGACCCAGTACTTC.

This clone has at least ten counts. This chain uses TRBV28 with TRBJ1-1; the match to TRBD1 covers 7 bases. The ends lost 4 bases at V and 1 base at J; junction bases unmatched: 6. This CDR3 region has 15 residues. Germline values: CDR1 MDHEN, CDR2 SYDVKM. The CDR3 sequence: CASSSRTGANTEAFF. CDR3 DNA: TGTGCCAGCAGTTCACGGACAGGAGCGAACACTGAAGCTTTCTTT. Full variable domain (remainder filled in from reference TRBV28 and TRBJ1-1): DVKVTQSSRYLVKRTGEKVFLECVQDMDHENMFWYRQDPGLGLRLIYFSYDVKMKEKGDIPEGYSVSREKKERFSLILESASTNQTSMYLCASSSRTGANTEAFFGQGTRLTVV.

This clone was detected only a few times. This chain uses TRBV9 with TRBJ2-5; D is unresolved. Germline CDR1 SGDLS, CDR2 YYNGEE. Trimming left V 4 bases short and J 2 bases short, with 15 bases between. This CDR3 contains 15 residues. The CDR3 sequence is CASSPRGATQETQYF. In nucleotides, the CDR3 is TGTGCCAGCAGCCCAAGAGGAGCGACTCAAGAGACCCAGTACTTC.

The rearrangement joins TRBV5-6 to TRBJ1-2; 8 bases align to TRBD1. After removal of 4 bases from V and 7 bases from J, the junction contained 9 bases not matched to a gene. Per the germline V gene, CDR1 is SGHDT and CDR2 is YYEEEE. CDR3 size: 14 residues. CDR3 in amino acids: CASSLPGQGSGYTF. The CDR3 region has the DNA TGTGCCAGCAGCCTCCCCGGACAGGGTAGTGGCTACACCTTC.

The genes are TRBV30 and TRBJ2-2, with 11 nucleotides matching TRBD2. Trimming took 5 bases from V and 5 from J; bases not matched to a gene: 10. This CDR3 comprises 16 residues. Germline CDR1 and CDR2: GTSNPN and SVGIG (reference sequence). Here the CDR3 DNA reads TGTGCCTGGGCGCGTAGCGGGAGGGCCGGTACCGGGGAGCTGTTTTTT. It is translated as CAWARSGRAGTGELFF. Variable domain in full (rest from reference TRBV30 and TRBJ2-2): SQTIHQWPATLVQPVGSPLSLECTVEGTSNPNLYWYRQAAGRGLQLLFYSVGIGQISSEVPQNLSASRPQDRQFILSSKKLLLSDSGFYLCAWARSGRAGTGELFFGEGSRLTVL.

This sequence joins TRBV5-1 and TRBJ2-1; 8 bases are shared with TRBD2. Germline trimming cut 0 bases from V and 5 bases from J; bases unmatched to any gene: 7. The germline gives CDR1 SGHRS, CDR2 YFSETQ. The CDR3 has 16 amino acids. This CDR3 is CASSLEGRREDNEQFF. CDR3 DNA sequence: TGCGCCAGCAGCTTGGAGGGACGGCGGGAGGACAATGAGCAGTTCTTC. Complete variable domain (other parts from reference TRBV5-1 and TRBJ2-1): KAGVTQTPRYLIKTRGQQVTLSCSPISGHRSVSWYQQTPGQGLQFLFEYFSETQRNKGNFPGRFSGRQFSNSRSEMNVSTLELGDSALYLCASSLEGRREDNEQFFGPGTRLTVL.

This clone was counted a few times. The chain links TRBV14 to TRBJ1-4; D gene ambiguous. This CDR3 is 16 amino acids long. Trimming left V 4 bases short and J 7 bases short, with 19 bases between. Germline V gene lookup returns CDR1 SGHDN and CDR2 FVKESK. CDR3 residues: CASSRGLEYGSEKLFF. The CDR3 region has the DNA TGTGCCAGCAGCCGTGGTTTGGAGTACGGGAGTGAAAAACTGTTTTTT.

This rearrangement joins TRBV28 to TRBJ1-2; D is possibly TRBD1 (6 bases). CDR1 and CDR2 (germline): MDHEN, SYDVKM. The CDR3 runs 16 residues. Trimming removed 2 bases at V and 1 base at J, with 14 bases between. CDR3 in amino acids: CASSLEQGNFNYGYTF. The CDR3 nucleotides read TGTGCCAGCAGTTTAGAGCAGGGGAACTTTAACTATGGCTACACCTTC.

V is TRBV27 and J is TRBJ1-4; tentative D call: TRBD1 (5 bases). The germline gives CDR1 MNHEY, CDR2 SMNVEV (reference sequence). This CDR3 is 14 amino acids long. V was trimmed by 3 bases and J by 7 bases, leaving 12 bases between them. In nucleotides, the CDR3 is TGTGCCAGCAGTTTCTTCCCCAGGGCTGAAAAACTGTTTTTT. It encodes CASSFFPRAEKLFF.

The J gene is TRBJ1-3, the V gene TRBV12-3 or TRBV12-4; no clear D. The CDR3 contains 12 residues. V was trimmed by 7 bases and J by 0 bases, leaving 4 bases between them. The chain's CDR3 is CASTSSGNTIYF. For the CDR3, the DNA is TGTGCCAGCACGAGCTCTGGAAACACCATATATTTT.

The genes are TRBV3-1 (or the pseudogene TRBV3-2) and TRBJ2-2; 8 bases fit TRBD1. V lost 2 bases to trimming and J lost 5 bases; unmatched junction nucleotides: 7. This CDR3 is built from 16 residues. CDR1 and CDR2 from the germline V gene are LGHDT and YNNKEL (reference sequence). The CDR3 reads CASSQRQGSGTGELFF. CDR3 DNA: TGTGCCAGCAGCCAACGACAGGGGTCGGGAACCGGGGAGCTGTTTTTT.

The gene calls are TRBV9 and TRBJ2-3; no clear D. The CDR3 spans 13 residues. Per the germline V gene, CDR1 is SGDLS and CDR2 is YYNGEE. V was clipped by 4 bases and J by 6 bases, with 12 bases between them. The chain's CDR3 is CASSPDSEDTQYF. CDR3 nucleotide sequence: TGTGCCAGCAGCCCAGACTCGGAGGATACGCAGTATTTT.

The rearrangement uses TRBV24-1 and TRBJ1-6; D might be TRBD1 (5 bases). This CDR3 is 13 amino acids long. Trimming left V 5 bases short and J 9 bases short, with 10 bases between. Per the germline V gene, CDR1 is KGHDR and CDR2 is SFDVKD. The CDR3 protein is CATSASGGSPLHF. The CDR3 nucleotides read TGTGCCACCAGTGCAAGCGGGGGTTCACCCCTCCACTTT.

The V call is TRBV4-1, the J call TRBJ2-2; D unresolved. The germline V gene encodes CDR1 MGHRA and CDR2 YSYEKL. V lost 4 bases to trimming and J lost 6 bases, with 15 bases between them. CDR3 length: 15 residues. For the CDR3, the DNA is TGCGCCAGCAGCCTCCTAAAAAGTGGTCCCGGGGAGCTGTTTTTT. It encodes CASSLLKSGPGELFF.

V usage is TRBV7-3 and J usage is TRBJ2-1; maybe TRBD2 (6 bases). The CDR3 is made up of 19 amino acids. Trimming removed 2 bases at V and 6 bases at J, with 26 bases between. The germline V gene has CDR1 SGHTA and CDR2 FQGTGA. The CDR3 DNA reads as TGTGCCAGCAGCTTAGGAGACTGGGCGCGGGGTGCGTCTATCAATGAGCAGTTCTTC. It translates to CASSLGDWARGASINEQFF.

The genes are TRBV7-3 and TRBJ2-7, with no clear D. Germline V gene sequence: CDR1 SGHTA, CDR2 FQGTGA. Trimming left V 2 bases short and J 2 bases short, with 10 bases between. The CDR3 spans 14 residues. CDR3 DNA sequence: TGTGCCAGCAGCTTATCCGGCGGTCCCTACGAGCAGTACTTC. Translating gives CASSLSGGPYEQYF.

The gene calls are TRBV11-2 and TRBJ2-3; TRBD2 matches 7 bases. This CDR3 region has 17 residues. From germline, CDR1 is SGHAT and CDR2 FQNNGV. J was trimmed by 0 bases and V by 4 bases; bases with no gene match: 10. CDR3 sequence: CASSSAGTPASTDTQYF. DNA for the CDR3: TGTGCCAGCAGCTCAGCGGGAACCCCCGCTAGCACAGATACGCAGTATTTT.

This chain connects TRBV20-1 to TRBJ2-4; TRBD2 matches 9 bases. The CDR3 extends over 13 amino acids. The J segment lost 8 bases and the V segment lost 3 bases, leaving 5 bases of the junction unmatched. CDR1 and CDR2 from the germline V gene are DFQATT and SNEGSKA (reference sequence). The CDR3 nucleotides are TGCAGTGCTAGTAGGGTAGCGGGGGACATTCAGTACTTC. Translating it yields CSASRVAGDIQYF.